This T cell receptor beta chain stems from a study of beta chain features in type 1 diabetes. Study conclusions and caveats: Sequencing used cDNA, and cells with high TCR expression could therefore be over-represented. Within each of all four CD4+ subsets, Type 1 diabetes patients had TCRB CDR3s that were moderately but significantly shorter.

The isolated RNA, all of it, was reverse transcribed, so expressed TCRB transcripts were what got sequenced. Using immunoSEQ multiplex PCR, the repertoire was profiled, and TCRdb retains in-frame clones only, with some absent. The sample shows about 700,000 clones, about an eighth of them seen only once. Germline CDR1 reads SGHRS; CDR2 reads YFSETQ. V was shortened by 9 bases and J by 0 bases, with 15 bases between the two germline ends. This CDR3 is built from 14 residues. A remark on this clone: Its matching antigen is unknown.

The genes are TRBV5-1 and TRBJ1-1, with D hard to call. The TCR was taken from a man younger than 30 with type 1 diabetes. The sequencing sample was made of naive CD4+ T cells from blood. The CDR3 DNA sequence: TGCGCCACCCGGCCGGGGATTATGAACACTGAAGCTTTCTTT. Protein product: CATRPGIMNTEAFF.